This T cell receptor beta chain was recorded in a study of blood T cells in healthy people across ages. CDR3 length: 18 residues. Germline V gene lookup returns CDR1 SGHDT and CDR2 YYEEEE. Aged about 6 to 90, donors were systemically healthy Caucasians from Russia. With respect to this clonotype: The target antigen is unknown. One junction end does not reproduce the germline sequence, and a read error may be involved.

Whole-study results and caveats: Higher diversity, along with more naive CD4+ cells, distinguished long-lived donors from aged donors. Nothing was known about donor CMV status, and this possibly confounded expanded clonotype changes.

A sample-barcoded 5' primer and a J-beta primer mix were used in a second PCR of about 6 to 11 cycles. TCRdb analysed the 5' RACE reads with MiXCR anew, one entry per CDR3 protein. The table lists over 700,000 distinct CDR3 sequences, less than 70% of them singletons. The clonotype comes from a man aged 80 or over in good health. V and J are TRBV5-6 and TRBJ2-2, with a weak D call TRBD1 (6 bases). Sequencing was performed on blood. In nucleotides, the CDR3 is TGTACCAGCAGCTGGACAGAATCCCCGTTCGCGAACACCGGGGAGCTGTTTTTT. The encoded protein is CTSSWTESPFANTGELFF. Filled out from reference TRBV5-6 and TRBJ2-2, the complete variable domain reads DAGVTQSPTHLIKTRGQQVTLRCSPKSGHDTVSWYQQALGQGPQFIFQYYEEEERQRGNFPDRFSGHQFPNYSSELNVNALLLGDSALYLCTSSWTESPFANTGELFFGEGSRLTVL.